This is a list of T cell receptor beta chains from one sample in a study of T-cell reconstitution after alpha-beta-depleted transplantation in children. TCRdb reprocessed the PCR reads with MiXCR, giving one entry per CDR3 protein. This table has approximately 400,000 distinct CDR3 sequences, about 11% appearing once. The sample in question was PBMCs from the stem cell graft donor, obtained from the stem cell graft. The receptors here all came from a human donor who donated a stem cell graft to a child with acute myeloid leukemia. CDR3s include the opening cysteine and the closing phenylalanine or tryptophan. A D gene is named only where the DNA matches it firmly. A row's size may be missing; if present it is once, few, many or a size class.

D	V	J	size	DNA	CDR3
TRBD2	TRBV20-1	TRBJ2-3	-	TGCAGTGCTAGTTCGCTAGCGGGAATCGCAGATACGCAGTATTTT	CSASSLAGIADTQYF
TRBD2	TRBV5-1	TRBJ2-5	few	TGCGCCAGCAGCTTGGATCTAGCGGGAGTCGGTGAGACCCAGTACTTC	CASSLDLAGVGETQYF
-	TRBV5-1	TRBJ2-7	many	TGCGCCAGCAGCTTGGTCAGGGGAAGGGATACCGGCGGGGGATACGAGCAGTACTTC	CASSLVRGRDTGGGYEQYF
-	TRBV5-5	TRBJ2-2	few	TGTGCCAGCAGCTACCCGACAGGAGTGAACACCGGGGAGCTGTTTTTT	CASSYPTGVNTGELFF
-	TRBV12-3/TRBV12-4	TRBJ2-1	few	TGTGCCAGCACCCTATCGGGGCAGGGCTACAATGAGCAGTTCTTC	CASTLSGQGYNEQFF
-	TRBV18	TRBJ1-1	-	TGTGCCAGCTCACGCTATAGGTCCCCGAACACTGAAGCTTTCTTT	CASSRYRSPNTEAFF
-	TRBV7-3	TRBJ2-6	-	TGTGCCAGCAGCTTCGGCATCGTGGGGTTTGGGGCCAACGTCCTGACTTTC	CASSFGIVGFGANVLTF
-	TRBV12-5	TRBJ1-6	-	TGTGCTAGTGGTGGACCGGGACAAGGCTCACCCCTCCACTTT	CASGGPGQGSPLHF
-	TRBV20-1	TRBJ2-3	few	TGCAGTGCTAGAGAGGGTACAGGGTCAGATACGCAGTATTTT	CSAREGTGSDTQYF
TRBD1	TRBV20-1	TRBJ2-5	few	TGCAGTGCTAGATTAGACAGGGGAGGCGAGACCCAGTACTTC	CSARLDRGGETQYF
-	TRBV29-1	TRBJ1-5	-	TGCAGCGTTGGCGAGGGTGGGCAGCCCCAGCATTTT	CSVGEGGQPQHF
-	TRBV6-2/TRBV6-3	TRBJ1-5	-	TGTGCCAGCAGTTACCAGGGCGAACGGCCCCAGCATTTT	CASSYQGERPQHF
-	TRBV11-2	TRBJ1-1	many	TGTGCCAGCAGCTTAGTTCAGGGCCCCGGAATGAACACTGAAGCTTTCTTT	CASSLVQGPGMNTEAFF
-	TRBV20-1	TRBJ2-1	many	TGCAGTGCTTCAGGAGACTCCTTCAATGAGCAGTTCTTC	CSASGDSFNEQFF
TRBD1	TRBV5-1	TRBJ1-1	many	TGCGCCAGCAGCTTGAGAGAGGGGGCAGGAACTGAAGCTTTCTTT	CASSLREGAGTEAFF
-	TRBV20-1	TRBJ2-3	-	TGCAGTGCTAGCGGCGGCAGGTCGCGCACAGATACGCAGTATTTT	CSASGGRSRTDTQYF
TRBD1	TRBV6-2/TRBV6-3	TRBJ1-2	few	TGTGCCAGCAGTTACGCCAGGGGGAACTATGGCTACACCTTC	CASSYARGNYGYTF
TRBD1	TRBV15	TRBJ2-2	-	TGTGCCACCAGCGTCGGCCTTTTTGTGGGACAGGGGCCCGGGGAGCTGTTTTTT	CATSVGLFVGQGPGELFF
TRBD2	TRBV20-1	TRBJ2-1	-	TGCAGTGCTAGGGGGACTAGCGGGAGGGATTACAATGAGCAGTTCTTC	CSARGTSGRDYNEQFF
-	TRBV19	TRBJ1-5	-	TGTGCCAGTAGTAGCCGACAGAAGAGCAATCAGCCCCAGCATTTT	CASSSRQKSNQPQHF
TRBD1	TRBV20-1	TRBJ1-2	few	TGCAGTGCTAGGGACCCACAGGGGCCCAGTGATGGCTACACCTTC	CSARDPQGPSDGYTF
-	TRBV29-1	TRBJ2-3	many	TGCAGCGTTGAATCGCAGGACTCCACAGATACGCAGTATTTT	CSVESQDSTDTQYF
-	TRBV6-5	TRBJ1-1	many	TGTGCCAGCAGCCAAGGGTCTGAAGCTTTCTTT	CASSQGSEAFF
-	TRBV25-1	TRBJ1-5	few	TGTGCCAGCAGTGAGCCCGGCGCAGAACAGCCCCAGCATTTT	CASSEPGAEQPQHF
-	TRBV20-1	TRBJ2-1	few	TGCAGTGCCGTGCCTGGCGGGCCTTACAATGAGCAGTTCTTC	CSAVPGGPYNEQFF
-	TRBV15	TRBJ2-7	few	TGTGCCACCAGCAGAGATCAAGTGGCGAAAAGCTCCTACGAGCAGTACTTC	CATSRDQVAKSSYEQYF
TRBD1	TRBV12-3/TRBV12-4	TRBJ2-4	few	TGTGCCAGCAGTGACAGGGGGCGAGCCAAAAACATTCAGTACTTC	CASSDRGRAKNIQYF
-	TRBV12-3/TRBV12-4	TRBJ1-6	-	TGTGCCAGCAGCCCTAGGGGCTACCAGGATTCACCCCTCCACTTT	CASSPRGYQDSPLHF
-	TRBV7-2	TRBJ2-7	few	TGTGCCAGCAGCTTGCGGCAGCACGAGCAGTACTTC	CASSLRQHEQYF
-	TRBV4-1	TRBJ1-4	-	TGCGCCAGCAGCCAAGCCCTGACAACTAATGAAAAACTGTTTTTT	CASSQALTTNEKLFF
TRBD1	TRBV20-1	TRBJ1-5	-	TGCAGTGCGGCGACAGGGGAATACGGTCAGCCCCAGCATTTT	CSAATGEYGQPQHF
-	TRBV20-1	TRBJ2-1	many	TGCAGTGCTGACGGGACGACCTACAATGAGCAGTTCTTC	CSADGTTYNEQFF
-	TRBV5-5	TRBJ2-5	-	TGTGCCAGCACCCTAGGCAGGCTAGTCGTGGAGACCCAGTACTTC	CASTLGRLVVETQYF
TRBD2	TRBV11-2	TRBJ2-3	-	TGTGCCAGCAGGCCGACCGGGACTAGGTCAGATACGCAGTATTTT	CASRPTGTRSDTQYF
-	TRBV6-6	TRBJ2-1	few	TGTGCCAGCAGTTACCGGGATGAGCAGTTCTTC	CASSYRDEQFF
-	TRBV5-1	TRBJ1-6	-	TGCGCCAGCAGTGAGGGGTTGGCCCTCCACTTT	CASSEGLALHF
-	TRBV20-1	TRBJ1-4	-	TGCAGTGCTAGGGACACACGAGGGGAAAAACTGTTTTTT	CSARDTRGEKLFF
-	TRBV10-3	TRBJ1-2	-	TGTGCCATCAGTGCCGAGGATTTGAGGTATGGCTACACCTTC	CAISAEDLRYGYTF
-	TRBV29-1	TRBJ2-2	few	TGCAGCGTTGGTCGGTACACCGGGGAGCTGTTTTTT	CSVGRYTGELFF
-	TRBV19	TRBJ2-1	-	TGTGCCAGTAGTATAGGAGCTAGCTTGGCCTACAATGAGCAGTTCTTC	CASSIGASLAYNEQFF
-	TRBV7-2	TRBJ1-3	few	TGTGCCAGCAGCTCCAGGGAGGGCTCTGGAAACACCATATATTTT	CASSSREGSGNTIYF